Below are 16 T cell receptor beta chains sequenced from a single sample in a study of blood T cells in healthy people across ages (dated by TCRdb to the mid-2010s). Library construction relied on 5' RACE. TCRdb records Illumina HiSeq 2500 as the sequencer. A second PCR of roughly 7 to 12 cycles was performed with a sample-barcoded 5' primer and a J-beta primer mix. The public reads were quality trimmed at Q25 with fastp and then assembled into clones with MiXCR by TCRdb, keeping productive beta chains. Merged by CDR3 protein, the rows form single entries marked with the most common genes and DNA. The sample table holds around 1,700,000 distinct CDR3 sequences, of which 28% were seen once. Of the sample, over 7% is held by the ten largest clones. The sequenced sample consisted of blood. The receptors derive from a woman aged 25 to 39 in good health.

This clonotype was observed a handful of times. The chain couples TRBV12-3 or TRBV12-4 to TRBJ2-3; 8 nucleotides line up with TRBD1. V lost 3 bases and J lost 5; bases outside the gene matches: 13. The CDR3 runs to 17 residues. The chain's CDR3 is CASSFKFGRGRVDTQYF. The CDR3 region has the DNA TGTGCCAGCAGTTTCAAATTCGGCAGGGGGCGCGTAGATACGCAGTATTTT.

This clonotype was picked up a small number of times. The J gene is TRBJ2-3, the V gene TRBV15; no definite D call. The CDR3 runs to 14 residues. Trimming removed 0 bases at V and 5 bases at J, with 9 bases between. Germline-derived CDR1 and CDR2 are LNHNV and YYDKDF (reference sequence). The CDR3, as DNA: TGTGCCACCAGCAGAGATTCTCGTGGAGATACGCAGTATTTT. As protein: CATSRDSRGDTQYF.

Comment on this clonotype: Since a much larger clone is just one base distant, this may be a read error. The J gene is TRBJ2-1, the V gene TRBV5-1, with 10 nucleotides matching TRBD1. The V segment lost 1 base and the J segment 10 bases; nucleotides outside the gene matches: 8. The CDR3 extends over 15 amino acids. Germline CDR1 SGHRS, CDR2 YFSETQ. The CDR3 protein is CASSLSGTGVYEQFF. As DNA, the CDR3 is TGCGCCAGCAGCTTGTCGGGGACAGGGGTCTACGAGCAGTTCTTC.

The chain joins TRBV29-1 to TRBJ1-2, with D perhaps matching TRBD1 (6 bases). CDR3 length: 13 residues. CDR1 SQVTM and CDR2 ANQGSEA come from the germline V gene. Trimming left V 3 bases short and J 7 bases short, with 15 bases between. In DNA form, the CDR3 reads TGCAGCGTTGACTTCGACAGGAGGAGTGGCTACACCTTC. The encoded protein is CSVDFDRRSGYTF.

The chain uses TRBV4-2 and TRBJ2-2; 7 positions agree with TRBD2. The CDR3 has 15 residues. Looked up from germline, CDR1 is LGHNA and CDR2 is YNFKEQ. Trimming cost V 1 base and J 5 bases; bases outside gene matches: 4. CDR3 region: CASSQGGGMTGELFF. The DNA for the CDR3 is TGTGCCAGCAGCCAAGGGGGAGGGATGACCGGGGAGCTGTTTTTT.

In its sample, this clonotype was seen many times. The genes are TRBV12-3 or TRBV12-4 and TRBJ2-3, with a weak D call TRBD1 (6 bases). The CDR3 covers 13 residues. V gave up 5 bases and J gave up 4 bases, with 10 bases separating them. As DNA, the CDR3 is TGTGCCAGCAGTCCGAGGACAGCAGATACGCAGTATTTT. Amino acids: CASSPRTADTQYF.

The chain uses TRBV25-1 and TRBJ2-5, with D tentatively TRBD1 (6 bases). V was pared by 2 bases and J by 5 bases, with 18 bases between. CDR1 MGHDK and CDR2 SYGVNS come from the germline V gene. The CDR3 length is 16 residues. The chain's CDR3 is CASSEPLYRVGETQYF. CDR3 DNA: TGTGCCAGCAGTGAACCCCTCTACAGGGTGGGGGAGACCCAGTACTTC.

The CDR3 DNA sequence: TGTGCCAGCCGCCTTCCGGGGGCGGTTGGCTACACCTTC. Its protein is CASRLPGAVGYTF. The V call is TRBV5-5, the J call TRBJ1-2, with D possibly TRBD1 on 6 matching bases. Looked up from germline, CDR1 is SGHKS and CDR2 is YYEKEE (reference sequence). This CDR3 comprises 13 residues. With 7 bases removed from V and 7 bases from J, the gap between germline ends came to 17 bases. Using reference TRBV5-5 and TRBJ1-2 for the parts outside the CDR3, the full variable domain is DAGVTQSPTHLIKTRGQQVTLRCSPISGHKSVSWYQQVLGQGPQFIFQYYEKEERGRGNFPDRFSARQFPNYSSELNVNALLLGDSALYLCASRLPGAVGYTFGSGTRLTVV.

The table lists this clonotype with a few counts. The chain is built from TRBV20-1 and TRBJ2-7; 10 nucleotides line up with TRBD1. This CDR3 is built from 15 residues. The V gene end was trimmed by 1 base and the J gene end by 6 bases; junction bases not matched to a gene: 9. The germline V gene encodes CDR1 DFQATT and CDR2 SNEGSKA (reference sequence). The CDR3 sequence is CSARGPSTGGAEQYF. The CDR3 nucleotides are TGCAGTGCTAGAGGGCCCTCGACAGGGGGCGCCGAGCAGTACTTC.

There are many counts of this clonotype. V is TRBV5-1 and J is TRBJ2-7; 7 positions match TRBD1. CDR3 size: 16 residues. V lost 4 bases to trimming and J lost 0 bases; unmatched junction nucleotides: 10. Germline assignment: CDR1 SGHRS and CDR2 YFSETQ. The CDR3 sequence: CASSPRGTINSYEQYF. CDR3 bases: TGCGCCAGCAGCCCCAGGGGGACGATAAACTCCTACGAGCAGTACTTC.

This clonotype was counted many times. One junction end disagrees with the germline gene, perhaps due to a read error. V usage is TRBV5-1 and J usage is TRBJ2-1, with TRBD1 identical over 9 bases. Germline values: CDR1 SGHRS, CDR2 YFSETQ. This CDR3 spans 14 amino acids. CDR3 sequence: CASSPGQGGNEQFF. CDR3 nucleotide sequence: TGTGCCAGCAGTCCGGGACAGGGTGGCAATGAGCAGTTCTTC.

This clonotype was picked up a small number of times. This chain joins TRBV20-1 and TRBJ2-7, with 8 bases identical to TRBD2. With V trimmed by 6 bases and J by 5 bases, 15 bases remained unmatched. The CDR3 extends over 15 amino acids. Germline CDR1 is DFQATT and CDR2 is SNEGSKA (reference sequence). The CDR3 reads CSATRSSGDTNEQYF. The CDR3 DNA sequence: TGCAGTGCCACGCGAAGTAGCGGGGATACCAACGAGCAGTACTTC.

The V and J genes are TRBV20-1 and TRBJ1-1, with D maybe TRBD1 (6 bases). Germline V gene sequence: CDR1 DFQATT, CDR2 SNEGSKA (reference sequence). This CDR3 region has 13 residues. V shed 3 bases and J shed 5 bases, with 13 bases lying between them. The CDR3 protein is CSASLQGSTEAFF. The CDR3 DNA reads TGCAGTGCTAGTCTACAGGGAAGTACTGAAGCTTTCTTT.

In this sample, this clonotype turned up a few times. This chain joins TRBV3-1 and TRBJ2-1; D is ambiguous. V lost 1 base, J lost 8 bases, and 12 bases lay in between. The CDR3 is 14 amino acids. CDR1 LGHDT and CDR2 YNNKEL come from the germline V gene (reference sequence). CDR3 bases: TGTGCCAGCAGCCAAGTTCCTAGTGTCTATGAGCAGTTCTTC. It encodes CASSQVPSVYEQFF.

On this clonotype: It may be a read error: a sequence one base away is much more abundant. The chain uses TRBV12-3 or TRBV12-4 and TRBJ2-1, with D perhaps TRBD1 or TRBD2 (5 bases each). V was clipped by 2 bases and J by 9 bases, with 17 bases between them. This CDR3 spans 15 amino acids. The CDR3 DNA follows: TGTGCCAGCAGTTTAAGGGACCGATACAGACTTGAGCAGTTCTTC. It yields the protein CASSLRDRYRLEQFF.

The rearrangement links TRBV7-9 to TRBJ2-2; 8 bases line up with TRBD1. V trimming: 3 bases; J trimming: 4 bases; junction bases outside the gene matches: 13. The V gene's germline CDR1 is SEHNR and CDR2 FQNEAQ (reference sequence). CDR3 length equals 18 residues. CDR3 protein: CASSFHRTGSDRTGELFF. CDR3 in DNA: TGTGCCAGCAGCTTCCATCGGACAGGGTCCGATCGCACCGGGGAGCTGTTTTTT.